This TCR beta chain was observed in a study of regulatory T cells in long-lasting Graves disease. The TCR beta library used iRepertoire HTBI primers with Arm-PCR amplification of CDR3. TCRdb recomputed calls from the multiplex PCR reads with MiXCR, one row per CDR3 protein. This sample has some 460,000 distinct CDR3 sequences, with around 16% found just once. The time point denotes: newly diagnosed GD, antithyroid drugs for less than 3 months. Generation of the TCR library employed RNA extracted from PBMCs. The V gene's germline CDR1 is MDHEN and CDR2 SYDVKM. With 6 bases removed from V and 1 base from J, the gap between germline ends came to 16 bases. This CDR3 contains 16 residues. The same data also went into a second study, on T cells in Graves' hyperthyroidism and ophthalmopathy.

This clonotype was sampled from a man in his forties with Graves disease. The sample in question was peripheral blood mononuclear cells (PBMCs), obtained at new diagnosis, from a patient treated with antithyroid drugs. This chain connects TRBV28 to TRBJ1-5; perhaps TRBD1 as D (5 bases). The CDR3 sequence is CASRQGLVRSNQPQHF. CDR3 DNA: TGTGCCAGCAGGCAGGGACTGGTGAGAAGCAATCAGCCCCAGCATTTT.